This T cell receptor beta chain was captured by sequencing in a study of shared clonotypes between healthy human individuals. Study details: Donors, aged 18 to 49, were a couple of women and three men.

On this clone: Its antigen is undetermined.

Only in-frame clones appear in the TCRdb table, and some are missing; sequencing was by immunoSEQ multiplex PCR. The repertoire holds approximately 2,000,000 clones, with around 93% as singletons. Points from the study as a whole: Naive subsets typically showed greater estimated richness than memory subsets. Tissues were not sampled, only blood, and their repertoires likely differ.

Naive CD8 cells, CD45RO-negative and positively selected for CCR7, excluded terminally differentiated effector memory CD45RA+ cells. All the donors were Caucasian adults who lived in Nashville, Tennessee. Sample: naive CD8+ T cells from PBMCs. The clonotype was recovered from a man aged 18 to 35 in good health. Some clones in this sample may be carry-over from other donors' samples.

The CDR3 is CASSVTRDFEAFF. The CDR3 nucleotides are TGCGCCAGCAGCGTAACCCGGGACTTTGAAGCTTTCTTT. J is TRBJ1-1 and V is TRBV5-1; tentative D call: TRBD1 (5 bases). V was shortened by 4 bases and J by 7 bases, with 14 bases between the two germline ends. Germline values: CDR1 SGHRS, CDR2 YFSETQ. This CDR3 has 13 residues.